This passage covers 10 T cell receptor beta chains from one sample sequenced in a study of T cell changes during pregnancy in multiple sclerosis. The method was immunoSEQ multiplex PCR; TCRdb's version includes in-frame clones alone and lacks a portion of them. The sample includes 58,000 or so clones, around 90% seen only once; the top ten take less than 0.6%. The specimen comprised CD4+ T cells from peripheral blood mononuclear cells, sampled in the third trimester of pregnancy. These receptors were obtained from a female donor with multiple sclerosis, enrolled in a pregnancy study.

J is TRBJ1-2 and V is TRBV5-1; 10 bases are shared with TRBD1. This CDR3 has 14 amino acids. With V trimmed by 0 bases and J by 4 bases, 0 bases remained unmatched. Germline V lookup: CDR1 SGHRS, CDR2 YFSETQ. The DNA for the CDR3 is TGCGCCAGCAGCTTGGGACAGGGGGCCTATGGCTACACCTTC. This sequence encodes CASSLGQGAYGYTF. The complete variable domain, with remaining parts taken from reference TRBV5-1 and TRBJ1-2, reads KAGVTQTPRYLIKTRGQQVTLSCSPISGHRSVSWYQQTPGQGLQFLFEYFSETQRNKGNFPGRFSGRQFSNSRSEMNVSTLELGDSALYLCASSLGQGAYGYTFGSGTRLTVV.

This clone was counted only a few times. The chain links TRBV7-8 to TRBJ1-4, with D tentatively TRBD1 (5 bases). V was pared by 4 bases and J by 0 bases, with 15 bases between. This CDR3 contains 17 residues. Germline V gene sequence: CDR1 SGHVS, CDR2 FQNEAQ. CDR3 coding DNA: TGTGCCAGCAGCTCAGACACGGGACTCGCAACTAATGAAAAACTGTTTTTT. This gives the protein CASSSDTGLATNEKLFF.

This clone has only one observation. The chain carries TRBV27 and TRBJ1-6; possibly TRBD1 for D (5 bases). Germline V gene sequence: CDR1 MNHEY, CDR2 SMNVEV (reference sequence). The V and J ends lost 3 bases and 4 bases respectively, with 13 bases between them. The CDR3 is made up of 16 amino acids. The CDR3 DNA follows: TGTGCCAGCAGTTTCGAGGACACCCGTTATAATTCACCCCTCCACTTT. Amino acids: CASSFEDTRYNSPLHF.

The chain employs TRBV6-5 and TRBJ1-2, with TRBD1 as a possible D gene (5 bases). V was cut by 3 bases and J by 2 bases, with 10 bases left in between. Germline CDR1 and CDR2: MNHEY and SVGAGI. This CDR3 region has 14 residues. CDR3 nucleotides: TGTGCCAGCAGTTATCTGGGACTGAACTATGGCTACACCTTC. Translated, it gives CASSYLGLNYGYTF.

The V call is TRBV28, the J call TRBJ1-2; 8 bases match TRBD1. Looked up from germline, CDR1 is MDHEN and CDR2 is SYDVKM. This CDR3 has 11 amino acids. Trimming at V came to 8 bases and at J to 8 bases, leaving 4 bases not matched to a gene. The CDR3 region is CASGTGTGYTF. The CDR3 nucleotides are TGTGCCAGCGGGACAGGTACAGGCTACACCTTC.

This chain joins TRBV7-2 and TRBJ1-1; TRBD1 matches at 7 bases. CDR1 and CDR2 from the germline V gene are SGHTA and FQGNSA. This CDR3 is built from 13 residues. J lost 7 bases, V lost 5 bases, and 7 bases had no gene match. CDR3 residues: CASSADRDSEAFF. CDR3 nucleotide sequence: TGTGCCAGCAGCGCCGACCGGGACAGTGAAGCTTTCTTT.

V gene TRBV7-8 combines with J gene TRBJ1-2, with a possible D match to TRBD1 (6 bases). Germline V gene lookup returns CDR1 SGHVS and CDR2 FQNEAQ. The CDR3 contains 15 residues. The germline V and J ends were trimmed by 4 bases and 4 bases, with 16 bases remaining between them. CDR3 loop: CASSSKRDKSYGYTF. CDR3 coding DNA: TGTGCCAGCAGCTCGAAACGGGACAAGTCCTATGGCTACACCTTC.

The V call is TRBV6-1, the J call TRBJ1-4; D gene ambiguous. Germline lookup yields CDR1 MNHNS and CDR2 SASEGT. This CDR3 region has 14 residues. V was clipped by 3 bases and J by 7 bases, with 12 bases between them. CDR3 DNA sequence: TGTGCCAGCAGTGATTGGTCCGGAGTTGAAAAACTGTTTTTT. Translating gives CASSDWSGVEKLFF.

This chain connects TRBV7-2 to TRBJ2-7; possible D gene TRBD2, 6 bases. Germline assignment: CDR1 SGHTA and CDR2 FQGNSA. V lost 6 bases, J lost 6 bases, and 15 bases lay in between. There are 13 residues in the CDR3. CDR3 DNA: TGTGCCAGCAGTCAATGGAGGGGTTCCGAGCAGTACTTC. Encoded protein: CASSQWRGSEQYF.

The J gene is TRBJ2-7, the V gene TRBV2; 8 bases are shared with TRBD2. Germline CDR1 is SNHLY and CDR2 is FYNNEI. The CDR3 loop spans 14 amino acids. J gave up 8 bases and V 2 bases, and 8 bases lay outside the gene matches. The CDR3 nucleotides read TGTGCCAGCAGTGAATCGGGACTAGTTACGAAGCAGTACTTC. It codes for CASSESGLVTKQYF.